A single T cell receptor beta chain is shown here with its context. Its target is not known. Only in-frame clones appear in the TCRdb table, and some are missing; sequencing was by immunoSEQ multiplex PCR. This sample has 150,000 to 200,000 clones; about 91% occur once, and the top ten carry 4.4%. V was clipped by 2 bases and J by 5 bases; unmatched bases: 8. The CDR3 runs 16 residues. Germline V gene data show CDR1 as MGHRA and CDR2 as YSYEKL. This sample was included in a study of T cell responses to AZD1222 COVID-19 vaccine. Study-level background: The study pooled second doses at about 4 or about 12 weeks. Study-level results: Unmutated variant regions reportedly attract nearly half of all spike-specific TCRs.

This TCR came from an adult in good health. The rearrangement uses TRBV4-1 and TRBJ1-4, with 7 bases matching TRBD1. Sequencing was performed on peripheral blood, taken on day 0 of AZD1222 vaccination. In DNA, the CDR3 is TGCGCCAGCAGCCAATTTTCCGGGACAGAGAATGAAAAACTGTTTTTT. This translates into CASSQFSGTENEKLFF.